This passage covers 31 T cell receptor beta chains from one sample sequenced in a study of blood T cell repertoires in COVID-19. The protocol was immunoSEQ multiplex PCR, while the TCRdb copy is restricted to in-frame clones and leaves out a portion. Altogether fewer than 350,000 clones are present, approximately 87% being singletons, with the ten largest covering approximately 12%. Sequenced sample: peripheral blood. These receptors originate from a woman aged 25 to 39 with COVID-19, enrolled during active disease.

The chain carries TRBV9 and TRBJ2-7; 10 bases fit TRBD1. Germline V gene sequence: CDR1 SGDLS, CDR2 YYNGEE. The V gene end was trimmed by 4 bases and the J gene end by 4 bases; junction bases not matched to a gene: 5. The CDR3 length is 14 residues. This chain's CDR3 is CASSPGTGEYEQYF. The DNA of the CDR3 is TGTGCCAGCAGCCCCGGGACAGGGGAATACGAGCAGTACTTC.

The chain is built from TRBV10-3 and TRBJ2-2, with 8 bases identical to TRBD2. The J segment lost 6 bases and the V segment lost 1 base, leaving 4 bases of the junction unmatched. Germline loops: CDR1 ENHRY, CDR2 SYGVKD. The CDR3 contains 15 residues. The CDR3 region is CAISEWTSRAGELFF. The DNA for the CDR3 is TGTGCCATCAGTGAGTGGACTAGCCGGGCCGGGGAGCTGTTTTTT.

There are a few counts of this clone. This chain connects TRBV6-6 to TRBJ2-2; D is ambiguous. V was pared by 2 bases and J by 3 bases, with 4 bases between. This CDR3 is built from 13 residues. In germline, CDR1 is MNHNY, CDR2 SVGAGI (reference sequence). CDR3 protein: CASSYPYTGELFF. For the CDR3, the DNA is TGTGCCAGCAGTTACCCGTACACCGGGGAGCTGTTTTTT.

The sample holds one count of this clone. The chain links TRBV2 to TRBJ2-2; D might be TRBD2 (5 bases). Germline loops: CDR1 SNHLY, CDR2 FYNNEI. Between the trimmed V and J ends, which lost 5 bases and 6 bases, there was a span of 10 bases. The CDR3 has 13 amino acids. The CDR3 reads CASSLLVSGELFF. In DNA, the CDR3 is TGTGCCAGCAGTTTACTAGTATCCGGGGAGCTGTTTTTT.

CDR3 in amino acids: CASSAVWGHTDTQYF. The CDR3 DNA is TGTGCCAGCAGCGCCGTTTGGGGGCACACAGATACGCAGTATTTT. This chain uses TRBV11-2 with TRBJ2-3, with D possibly being TRBD1 (6 bases). V was shortened by 5 bases and J by 2 bases, with 14 bases between the two germline ends. This CDR3 has 15 amino acids. CDR1 is SGHAT and CDR2 is FQNNGV in the germline V gene.

This clone was counted between two and nine times. V gene TRBV29-1 combines with J gene TRBJ1-2, with 10 positions matching TRBD1. The CDR3 sequence is 14 residues long. The V gene end was trimmed by 5 bases and the J gene end by 1 base; junction bases not matched to a gene: 4. Germline V gene sequence: CDR1 SQVTM, CDR2 ANQGSEA. CDR3 region: CSVRGTGDNYGYTF. As DNA, the CDR3 is TGCAGCGTTCGAGGGACAGGGGATAACTATGGCTACACCTTC.

CDR3 bases: TGTGCCAGCAGCAAGGGCCCTCGAAACACAGATACGCAGTATTTT. Its protein product is CASSKGPRNTDTQYF. The V and J genes are TRBV21-1 and TRBJ2-3; the DNA was not used to check the table's D call, TRBD1. TRBV21-1 is recorded as a pseudogene. The CDR3 is made up of 15 amino acids.

The J gene is TRBJ2-1, the V gene TRBV6-5; perhaps TRBD2 as D (6 bases). The germline V gene has CDR1 MNHEY and CDR2 SVGAGI. V shed 4 bases and J shed 6 bases, with 13 bases lying between them. This CDR3 is 14 amino acids long. The CDR3 region has the DNA TGTGCCAGCAGTTCCCCCCGGAGGGGCAATGAGCAGTTCTTC. Encoded protein: CASSSPRRGNEQFF.

The gene calls are TRBV5-5 and TRBJ2-1, with a weak D call TRBD2 (5 bases). Germline V gene sequence: CDR1 SGHKS, CDR2 YYEKEE (reference sequence). Trimming removed 1 base from V and 5 bases from J, with 16 bases in between. The length of the CDR3 is 16 residues. As DNA, the CDR3 is TGTGCCAGCAGCTTGTCCCCGGGGTCGATAAACAATGAGCAGTTCTTC. It is translated as CASSLSPGSINNEQFF.

The V and J genes are TRBV5-1 and TRBJ2-1; D perhaps matches TRBD2 (6 bases). CDR3 length: 14 amino acids. CDR1 is SGHRS, CDR2 YFSETQ, per germline. The V and J ends lost 6 bases and 6 bases respectively, with 16 bases between them. The chain's CDR3 is CASTVLSGGNEQFF. The CDR3 DNA reads TGCGCCAGCACCGTACTATCCGGGGGCAATGAGCAGTTCTTC.

V is TRBV5-1 and J is TRBJ1-1, with D perhaps matching TRBD1 (5 bases). The CDR3 is made up of 15 amino acids. CDR1 SGHRS and CDR2 YFSETQ come from the germline V gene. Trimming stripped 0 bases from V and 6 bases from J, with 15 bases between. The CDR3 region is CASSLGPGALPEAFF. Here the CDR3 DNA reads TGCGCCAGCAGCTTGGGCCCTGGGGCCCTACCTGAAGCTTTCTTT.

This clone turned up a few times. This chain links TRBV5-6 with TRBJ1-6; D remains ambiguous. Per germline, CDR1 SGHDT and CDR2 YYEEEE. This CDR3 region has 16 residues. Trimming took off 0 bases at V and 2 bases at J, with 9 bases between the two ends. As DNA, the CDR3 is TGTGCCAGCAGCTTGGGTGCGGGCACCTATAATTCACCCCTCCACTTT. Its protein product is CASSLGAGTYNSPLHF.

The table lists this clone with a few counts. J is TRBJ1-1 and V is TRBV5-5; no firm D call. This CDR3 comprises 15 residues. CDR1 SGHKS and CDR2 YYEKEE come from the germline V gene (reference sequence). Trimming left V 4 bases short and J 0 bases short, with 13 bases between. The CDR3: CASSPSAGLNTEAFF. The CDR3 nucleotides read TGTGCCAGCAGCCCTTCGGCAGGTCTGAACACTGAAGCTTTCTTT.

V is TRBV2 and J is TRBJ1-2; D call uncertain. This CDR3 contains 14 residues. Germline V gene lookup returns CDR1 SNHLY and CDR2 FYNNEI. Trimming pared 0 bases from V and 4 bases from J, leaving 9 bases between. CDR3 sequence (DNA): TGTGCCAGCAGTGAAGCGCCGGGAGTCTATGGCTACACCTTC. As protein: CASSEAPGVYGYTF.

This chain links TRBV19 with TRBJ1-1, with 11 nucleotides matching TRBD1. This CDR3 has 17 residues. Per the germline V gene, CDR1 is LNHDA and CDR2 is SQIVND (reference sequence). The trim removed 5 bases at V and 3 bases at J, leaving 11 bases unmatched. The CDR3 DNA follows: TGTGCCAGTAGTCCCTCCCGGGACAGGGGGTGGGACACTGAAGCTTTCTTT. It specifies CASSPSRDRGWDTEAFF. Together with reference TRBV19 and TRBJ1-1, the CDR3 gives the full variable domain: DGGITQSPKYLFRKEGQNVTLSCEQNLNHDAMYWYRQDPGQGLRLIYYSQIVNDFQKGDIAEGYSVSREKKESFPLTVTSAQKNPTAFYLCASSPSRDRGWDTEAFFGQGTRLTVV.

This chain uses TRBV6-4 with TRBJ2-2, with TRBD2 matching over 7 bases. This CDR3 contains 15 residues. V was pared by 6 bases and J by 0 bases, with 4 bases of the junction left unmatched. Germline lookup yields CDR1 MRHNA and CDR2 SNTAGT. The CDR3 bases are TGTGCCAGCAGCCCCCGGGGGGCGAACACCGGGGAGCTGTTTTTT. Its protein product is CASSPRGANTGELFF.

The chain combines TRBV19 with TRBJ2-7; 7 nucleotides match TRBD1. CDR1 is LNHDA, CDR2 SQIVND, per germline (reference sequence). Germline trimming cut 0 bases from V and 6 bases from J; bases unmatched to any gene: 14. The CDR3 is made up of 17 amino acids. Here the CDR3 reads CASSIDYQVRKGAEQYF. The CDR3 nucleotides read TGTGCCAGTAGTATAGATTACCAGGTGAGGAAGGGGGCCGAGCAGTACTTC.

This clone was recorded a few times. The V gene is TRBV27, the J gene TRBJ2-7, with D unresolved. This CDR3 region has 14 residues. Trimming removed 0 bases at V and 0 bases at J, with 6 bases between. CDR1 and CDR2 (germline): MNHEY, SMNVEV (reference sequence). CDR3 sequence reads: CASSLSSSSYEQYF. The CDR3 nucleotides read TGTGCCAGCAGTTTATCGAGTAGCTCCTACGAGCAGTACTTC.

The chain recombines TRBV11-2 with TRBJ2-5; D might be TRBD1 (7 bases). CDR1 and CDR2 from the germline V gene are SGHAT and FQNNGV. Trimming took 3 bases from V and 4 from J, leaving 12 bases between them. There are 14 residues in the CDR3. The DNA for the CDR3 is TGTGCCAGCAGCTTCAGGGGGGTTCGAGAGACCCAGTACTTC. Encoded protein: CASSFRGVRETQYF.

The chain carries TRBV18 and TRBJ2-3; 10 nucleotides line up with TRBD2. The CDR3 consists of 16 residues. V dropped 4 bases and J dropped 6; count of bases not matched to a gene: 10. Germline assignment: CDR1 KGHSH and CDR2 LQKENI. The CDR3 sequence is CASSLNPSGGADTQYF. The CDR3 coding sequence is TGTGCCAGCTCACTTAATCCGAGCGGGGGGGCGGATACGCAGTATTTT.

V usage is TRBV7-6 and J usage is TRBJ1-2; 8 bases match TRBD1. CDR3 length: 17 amino acids. J gave up 5 bases and V 1 base, and 12 bases lay outside the gene matches. CDR1 SGHVS and CDR2 FNYEAQ come from the germline V gene. The CDR3 here is CASSLDHGTGAFYGYTF. The CDR3 nucleotides read TGTGCCAGCAGCTTAGACCATGGGACAGGAGCTTTTTATGGCTACACCTTC.

The chain joins TRBV20-1 to TRBJ2-5; perhaps TRBD2 as D (6 bases). The CDR3 has 14 residues. Germline V gene data show CDR1 as DFQATT and CDR2 as SNEGSKA (reference sequence). Trimming cost V 3 bases and J 5 bases, with 16 bases left between them. CDR3 in amino acids: CSASRSSSAETQYF. In nucleotides, the CDR3 is TGCAGTGCTAGTCGTTCCTCTAGCGCCGAGACCCAGTACTTC.

In regard to this clone: Distinct nucleotide sequences in the sample also encode this CDR3. This chain joins TRBV5-4 and TRBJ2-7; TRBD1 matches at 7 bases. Germline V gene data show CDR1 as SGHNT and CDR2 as YYREEE (reference sequence). V lost 3 bases, J lost 4 bases, and 7 bases stayed unmatched. This CDR3 contains 14 residues. CDR3: CASSSWDSRYEQYF. DNA of the CDR3: TGTGCCAGCAGCTCCTGGGACAGCAGATACGAGCAGTACTTC.

The chain uses TRBV5-1 and TRBJ1-1; tentatively, D is TRBD1 (6 bases). Germline lookup yields CDR1 SGHRS and CDR2 YFSETQ. With 0 bases removed from V and 0 bases from J, the gap between germline ends came to 24 bases. The CDR3 runs 20 residues. DNA for the CDR3: TGCGCCAGCAGCTTGGGTTCGCTCAGGGGACCACGGGGCATGAACACTGAAGCTTTCTTT. It specifies CASSLGSLRGPRGMNTEAFF.

The chain is built from TRBV10-1 and TRBJ2-3, with a possible D match to TRBD2 (5 bases). Trimming took 2 bases from V and 4 from J, leaving 19 bases between them. There are 17 residues in the CDR3. The germline gives CDR1 WNHNN, CDR2 SYGVQD (reference sequence). This CDR3 reads CASSEMEVLFSADTQYF. Here the CDR3 DNA reads TGCGCCAGCAGTGAGATGGAGGTTTTGTTTTCTGCAGATACGCAGTATTTT.

The chain is built from TRBV11-3 and TRBJ2-7; D is ambiguous. CDR1 is SGHNT and CDR2 is YENEEA in the germline V gene. The CDR3 runs 15 residues. V gave up 2 bases and J gave up 3 bases, with 14 bases separating them. CDR3 amino acids: CASSLTETGFYEQYF. CDR3 sequence (DNA): TGTGCCAGCAGCTTAACGGAGACTGGATTCTACGAGCAGTACTTC.

This chain links TRBV3-1 (or the pseudogene TRBV3-2) with TRBJ1-2; D might be TRBD1 (5 bases). This CDR3 spans 15 amino acids. In germline, CDR1 is LGHDT, CDR2 YNNKEL (reference sequence). V was pared by 4 bases and J by 4 bases, with 16 bases between. CDR3 sequence: CASSLEEYQGYGYTF. The CDR3 nucleotides are TGTGCCAGCAGCCTAGAAGAGTATCAGGGCTATGGCTACACCTTC.

The V gene is TRBV18, the J gene TRBJ1-6; 8 positions agree with TRBD1. V lost 3 bases to trimming and J lost 1 base; unmatched junction nucleotides: 8. The germline gives CDR1 KGHSH, CDR2 LQKENI. The CDR3 contains 18 residues. Written as DNA, the CDR3 is TGTGCCAGCTCACCTCAAAAGACAGGGGTGTCCTATAATTCACCCCTCCACTTT. Its translation is CASSPQKTGVSYNSPLHF. The variable domain in full, completed from reference TRBV18 and TRBJ1-6, reads NAGVMQNPRHLVRRRGQEARLRCSPMKGHSHVYWYRQLPEEGLKFMVYLQKENIIDESGMPKERFSAEFPKEGPSILRIQQVVRGDSAAYFCASSPQKTGVSYNSPLHFGNGTRLTVT.

The gene calls are TRBV10-2 and TRBJ2-7; tentatively, D is TRBD2 (7 bases). The V gene lost 8 bases and the J gene lost 3 bases, with 17 bases spanning the gap. The CDR3 spans 14 residues. CDR1 is WSHSY and CDR2 is SAAADI in the germline V gene. Here the CDR3 reads CASCGGLSHYEQYF. The CDR3 DNA sequence: TGCGCCAGCTGCGGGGGCCTTAGCCACTACGAGCAGTACTTC.

The V and J genes are TRBV5-4 and TRBJ1-1; no clear D. V was cut by 0 bases and J by 3 bases, with 6 bases left in between. The germline V gene encodes CDR1 SGHNT and CDR2 YYREEE (reference sequence). This CDR3 is 13 amino acids long. The CDR3 coding sequence is TGTGCCAGCAGCTTGGGAGGAGACACTGAAGCTTTCTTT. Its translation: CASSLGGDTEAFF.

The chain recombines TRBV10-3 with TRBJ2-1, with 9 bases matching TRBD1. CDR3 length: 15 residues. Trimming took 2 bases from V and 9 from J; bases not matched to a gene: 8. Germline-derived CDR1 and CDR2 are ENHRY and SYGVKD. The CDR3: CAISEGDREAGEQFF. The CDR3 DNA reads as TGTGCCATCAGTGAGGGGGACAGGGAAGCCGGTGAGCAGTTCTTC.